A single sample gave rise to the 2 T cell receptor beta chains below, sequenced in a study of control samples from healthy donors and cancer patients (dated by TCRdb to about 2020). Library creation used the immunoSEQ multiplex PCR assay. Sourced from immuneACCESS, this table was stored by TCRdb with only in-frame sequences that have V and J called. A share of the clones is absent; for the studies checked, an unresolved V gene accounts for under half, and the remainder has no known explanation. The sample table holds approximately 120,000 clones, of which 90% were seen once. The ten largest clonotypes hold more than 3.5% of the sample. Source material: blood. These receptors came from a human donor in good health. The donor label of this sample is uncertain.

The V call is TRBV5-1, the J call TRBJ2-3; TRBD2 matches 9 bases. This CDR3 has 17 amino acids. V was clipped by 4 bases and J by 2 bases; unmatched bases: 11. Per germline, CDR1 SGHRS and CDR2 YFSETQ. In nucleotides, the CDR3 is TGCGCCAGCAGCCTGGGGGCTAGCGGGGACCTCACAGATACGCAGTATTTT. This codes for CASSLGASGDLTDTQYF. Full variable domain (outside the CDR3, taken from reference TRBV5-1 and TRBJ2-3): KAGVTQTPRYLIKTRGQQVTLSCSPISGHRSVSWYQQTPGQGLQFLFEYFSETQRNKGNFPGRFSGRQFSNSRSEMNVSTLELGDSALYLCASSLGASGDLTDTQYFGPGTRLTVL.

This sequence joins TRBV6-5 and TRBJ2-2; 9 bases match TRBD1. J lost 4 bases, V lost 4 bases, and 7 bases had no gene match. Germline values: CDR1 MNHEY, CDR2 SVGAGI. This CDR3 is 16 amino acids long. The CDR3 nucleotides read TGTGCCAGCAGTTCCGACAGGGGGAGGATCACCGGGGAGCTGTTTTTT. Protein: CASSSDRGRITGELFF.